One sample yielded the 8 T cell receptor beta chains listed below, sequenced in a study of radiotherapy plus CTLA-4 blockade in lung cancer. Clones were read by immunoSEQ multiplex PCR, and TCRdb kept only the in-frame ones, dropping some. The sample has roughly 130,000 clones, 85% to 90% seen once. The sample consisted of peripheral blood, taken from a patient treated with radiotherapy plus ipilimumab. These TCRs come from a human donor with non-small cell lung cancer that progressed on radiotherapy plus ipilimumab.

The chain is built from TRBV11-3 and TRBJ2-1; 7 bases agree with TRBD2. Per the germline V gene, CDR1 is SGHNT and CDR2 is YENEEA. With V trimmed by 3 bases and J by 7 bases, 9 bases remained unmatched. CDR3 length: 15 amino acids. The CDR3 loop reads CASSFGWGGENEQFF. The CDR3 nucleotides read TGTGCCAGCAGCTTCGGTTGGGGAGGGGAAAATGAGCAGTTCTTC. Together with reference TRBV11-3 and TRBJ2-1, the CDR3 gives the full variable domain: EAGVVQSPRYKIIEKKQPVAFWCNPISGHNTLYWYLQNLGQGPELLIRYENEEAVDDSQLPKDRFSAERLKGVDSTLKIQPAELGDSAVYLCASSFGWGGENEQFFGPGTRLTVL.

This rearrangement joins TRBV9 to TRBJ1-5; possibly TRBD1 for D (5 bases). The CDR3 loop spans 15 amino acids. The germline V gene has CDR1 SGDLS and CDR2 YYNGEE. Trimming stripped 0 bases from V and 4 bases from J, with 11 bases between. The CDR3 coding sequence is TGTGCCAGCAGCGTAGCTGGGGGGGAAAATCAGCCCCAGCATTTT. This codes for CASSVAGGENQPQHF.

In its sample, this clone was seen once. The rearrangement uses TRBV5-6 and TRBJ1-2, with unresolved D. Germline V gives CDR1 SGHDT, CDR2 YYEEEE. The ends were cut back, 5 bases at V and 4 bases at J, with 12 bases in the middle. This CDR3 region has 13 residues. CDR3 region: CASSQPVAYGYTF. The CDR3 nucleotides are TGTGCCAGCAGTCAACCTGTGGCCTATGGCTACACCTTC.

The gene calls are TRBV6-5 and TRBJ2-1, with 7 bases lining up with TRBD2. V lost 4 bases to trimming and J lost 0 bases; unmatched junction nucleotides: 6. CDR1 and CDR2 (germline): MNHEY, SVGAGI. CDR3 length: 16 residues. CDR3 amino acids: CASSFLAGSSYNEQFF. CDR3 DNA sequence: TGTGCCAGCAGTTTCTTAGCGGGTAGCTCCTACAATGAGCAGTTCTTC.

The J gene is TRBJ1-1, the V gene TRBV6-1; possible D gene TRBD1, 5 bases. Between the trimmed V and J ends, which lost 0 bases and 4 bases, there was a span of 12 bases. The CDR3 runs 15 residues. Germline-derived CDR1 and CDR2 are MNHNS and SASEGT. The CDR3 region is CASSEAWDGGTEAFF. DNA for the CDR3: TGTGCCAGCAGTGAAGCTTGGGATGGGGGCACTGAAGCTTTCTTT.

The CDR3 DNA reads TGTGCCTGGAGTTCTCTTGGTGCTGGCTACACCTTC. This sequence encodes CAWSSLGAGYTF. This chain uses TRBV30 with TRBJ1-2; D unclear. CDR3 length: 12 amino acids. The germline CDR1 and CDR2 sequences are GTSNPN and SVGIG (reference sequence). The V and J ends lost 2 bases and 7 bases respectively, with 11 bases between them.

The rearrangement links TRBV28 to TRBJ2-1, with 9 bases identical to TRBD2. Unmatched junction bases numbered 24, after V lost 5 bases and J lost 7 bases. The germline CDR1 and CDR2 sequences are MDHEN and SYDVKM. This CDR3 is 20 amino acids long. The CDR3 nucleotides are TGTGCCAGCAGTCCTATAATAGGGGGGGTAGCGGGAGTTTTGAGGAATGAGCAGTTCTTC. This encodes CASSPIIGGVAGVLRNEQFF.

The V and J genes are TRBV9 and TRBJ2-7; D call uncertain. CDR1 is SGDLS, CDR2 YYNGEE, per germline. The CDR3 sequence is 14 residues long. V lost 2 bases and J lost 0, with 9 bases in between. The CDR3 nucleotides read TGTGCCAGCAGCGTCGACCATATCTCCTACGAGCAGTACTTC. It codes for CASSVDHISYEQYF.